The rows below give T cell receptor beta chains drawn from one sample of a study of T cell responses to AZD1222 COVID-19 vaccine. Sequenced by immunoSEQ multiplex PCR; TCRdb stores in-frame clones only, minus some. The sample comprises some 86,000 clones, under 95% of which are singletons, and roughly 5.2% rests with the top ten. Sequencing was performed on peripheral blood, taken on day 0 of AZD1222 vaccination. The receptors here all came from an adult in good health. The CDR3 runs from the conserved cysteine through the conserved F or W. The D gene is left open where the match is weak. Clone size is stated in some rows and not others, as once, few, many or a class when expanded.

CDR3	DNA	D	size	V	J
CASSLGGQVYEQYF	TGTGCCAGCTCACTCGGGGGACAGGTCTACGAGCAGTACTTC	TRBD1	-	TRBV18	TRBJ2-7
CASSFRDSSGNTIYF	TGTGCCAGCAGCTTTCGGGACAGCTCTGGAAACACCATATATTTT	TRBD1	-	TRBV11-2	TRBJ1-3
CASSLGGSSGNTIYF	TGTGCCAGCAGCTTGGGGGGAAGCTCTGGAAACACCATATATTTT	-	-	TRBV5-4	TRBJ1-3
CASSKWEPATNEKLFF	TGTGCCAGCAGCAAGTGGGAACCTGCAACTAATGAAAAACTGTTTTTT	-	-	TRBV11-1	TRBJ1-4
CAWSKAGGGSWVNEQFF	TGTGCCTGGAGTAAGGCAGGTGGCGGGAGTTGGGTCAATGAGCAGTTCTTC	TRBD2	-	TRBV30	TRBJ2-1
CASSAWDSRNTEAFF	TGTGCCAGCAGCGCCTGGGACAGTCGGAACACTGAAGCTTTCTTT	TRBD1	-	TRBV3-1/TRBV3-2	TRBJ1-1
CASSLRLAGGNYEQYF	TGTGCCAGCAGCCTAAGACTAGCGGGAGGGAACTACGAGCAGTACTTC	TRBD2	-	TRBV7-9	TRBJ2-7
CASSLRTSPINNEQFF	TGTGCCAGCAGCTTAAGGACTAGCCCGATTAACAATGAGCAGTTCTTC	TRBD2	-	TRBV7-9	TRBJ2-1
CASSLTSGTYEQYF	TGCGCCAGCAGCTTAACTAGCGGAACCTACGAGCAGTACTTC	TRBD2	-	TRBV5-1	TRBJ2-7
CATSIGTAYPKETQYF	TGTGCCACCAGTATCGGGACAGCCTACCCCAAAGAGACCCAGTACTTC	TRBD1	once	TRBV24-1	TRBJ2-5
CASTPYGGGKDQPQHF	TGTGCCAGTACCCCATATGGGGGGGGGAAAGATCAGCCCCAGCATTTT	-	-	TRBV19	TRBJ1-5
CASSHGGTFEQFF	TGTGCCAGCAGCCACGGTGGGACATTTGAGCAGTTCTTC	-	-	TRBV14	TRBJ2-1
CASSYVPQPYNEQFF	TGTGCCAGCAGTTACGTCCCCCAGCCCTACAATGAGCAGTTCTTC	-	-	TRBV6-2/TRBV6-3	TRBJ2-1
CASSGGQGNYGYTF	TGTGCCAGCTCAGGCGGACAGGGTAACTATGGCTACACCTTC	TRBD1	-	TRBV18	TRBJ1-2
CASSLPRDSYEQYF	TGTGCCAGCAGCTTACCGCGGGACTCCTACGAGCAGTACTTC	-	-	TRBV7-9	TRBJ2-7
CASSLISGRAVDTQYF	TGTGCCAGCAGTTTAATAAGCGGGAGGGCCGTAGATACGCAGTATTTT	TRBD2	-	TRBV27	TRBJ2-3
CASIKSLWGNRPNYRQYF	TGTGCCAGTATCAAATCTCTCTGGGGGAACAGGCCGAACTACAGGCAGTACTTC	-	-	TRBV7-9	TRBJ2-7
CASSFGIRRARYQPQHF	TGTGCCAGCAGTTTCGGGATCAGGAGGGCGCGGTATCAGCCCCAGCATTTT	-	once	TRBV28	TRBJ1-5
CASSIGRYSNQPQHF	TGTGCCAGTAGTATAGGCAGGTATAGCAATCAGCCCCAGCATTTT	-	-	TRBV19	TRBJ1-5
CASSTPNSGNTIYF	TGTGCCAGCAGCACACCGAACTCTGGAAACACCATATATTTT	-	-	TRBV7-8	TRBJ1-3
CASSSPRGENGYTF	TGTGCCAGCAGCTCGCCCCGGGGTGAGAATGGCTACACCTTC	-	once	TRBV7-2	TRBJ1-2
CASSDGFNEQFF	TGTGCCAGCAGTGATGGGTTCAATGAGCAGTTCTTC	-	once	TRBV25-1	TRBJ2-1
CASSSGDHQPQHF	TGTGCCAGCAGTTCAGGGGATCATCAGCCCCAGCATTTT	-	once	TRBV28	TRBJ1-5
CASSVEGSPTGAGNTIYF	TGTGCCAGCAGCGTAGAGGGGTCCCCAACAGGGGCTGGAAACACCATATATTTT	TRBD1	-	TRBV9	TRBJ1-3
CASNPGLASPEQYF	TGTGCCAGCAACCCGGGACTAGCATCCCCCGAGCAGTACTTC	TRBD2	-	TRBV2	TRBJ2-7
CASRPFINSYNEQFF	TGTGCCAGCAGGCCTTTTATAAACTCCTACAATGAGCAGTTCTTC	-	-	TRBV6-5	TRBJ2-1
CASSEPTKNNEQFF	TGCGCCAGCAGTGAGCCGACTAAAAACAATGAGCAGTTCTTC	-	-	TRBV10-1	TRBJ2-1
CASSRDNNYGYTF	TGTGCCAGCAGCAGGGACAACAACTATGGCTACACCTTC	-	-	TRBV5-4	TRBJ1-2
CASSLGFSNTEAFF	TGTGCCAGCAGCTTGGGGTTCTCCAACACTGAAGCTTTCTTT	-	-	TRBV11-2	TRBJ1-1
CAWYRSGANQYF	TGTGCCTGGTATCGTAGCGGAGCAAACCAGTATTTT	-	-	TRBV30	TRBJ2-3
CASSGDTGADQPQHF	TGTGCCAGCAGTGGAGACACCGGGGCGGATCAGCCCCAGCATTTT	-	-	TRBV2	TRBJ1-5
CASSLFSGGRYNEQFF	TGTGCCAGCAGTTTGTTTAGTGGGGGGAGGTACAATGAGCAGTTCTTC	-	-	TRBV28	TRBJ2-1
CASIRRATVEQYF	TGCGCCAGCATTCGAAGGGCTACCGTCGAGCAGTACTTC	-	-	TRBV10-1	TRBJ2-7
CASSLSGGISYEQYF	TGTGCCAGCAGCCTCAGCGGGGGCATCTCCTACGAGCAGTACTTC	TRBD2	-	TRBV7-9	TRBJ2-7
CASSLSMDTEAFF	TGTGCCAGCAGCTTATCGATGGACACTGAAGCTTTCTTT	-	-	TRBV11-3	TRBJ1-1
CASSPRQGSSGNTIYF	TGTGCCAGCAGCCCTCGACAGGGAAGCTCTGGAAACACCATATATTTT	TRBD1	-	TRBV7-9	TRBJ1-3
CASKKDRGNYGYTF	TGTGCCAGCAAGAAGGATAGGGGAAACTATGGCTACACCTTC	-	-	TRBV2	TRBJ1-2